This T cell receptor (beta chain) was recovered during a study of graft-versus-host responses after intestinal transplantation. The overall study: Uniformly, recipients were administered anti-thymocyte globulin induction with subsequent tacrolimus and steroids for approximately three years.

Study findings and constraints: Levels of circulating GvH clones at their peak were associated with early post-transplant HvG declines.

The repertoire was sequenced with immunoSEQ multiplex PCR; TCRdb's copy has only in-frame clones and lacks some. The repertoire holds under 95,000 clones, about nine tenths seen once, with approximately 0.28% in the top ten. The germline V gene encodes CDR1 MNHNS and CDR2 SASEGT. V was clipped by 3 bases and J by 15 bases; unmatched bases: 8. The CDR3 is made up of 13 amino acids. As regards this clone: Its target is unknown.

This clonotype originated in a human donor who was the organ donor for an intestinal transplant. The chain links TRBV6-1 to TRBJ2-1; 10 bases match TRBD2. The specimen comprised unstimulated CD4+ T cells sorted from spleen or lymph node cells, sampled before transplant. CDR3 bases: TGTGCCAGCAGTGATAGCGGGAGGTTTAACCGGTTCTTC. Encoded protein: CASSDSGRFNRFF.